These T cell receptor beta chains were read from a single sample in a study of T-cell reconstitution after alpha-beta-depleted transplantation in children. In TCRdb, the PCR reads were re-called with MiXCR into one record per CDR3 protein. The data show a few hundred thousand distinct CDR3 sequences, approximately 30% seen once. The sequences come from PBMCs, collected before TCRalphabeta/CD19-depleted stem cell transplant. The receptors were sampled from a boy under three years old with Wiskott-Aldrich syndrome, due to receive a stem cell transplant. Each CDR3 is given with its conserved first and last residue. The order of the fields is CDR3 DNA, CDR3 protein, J gene, clone size, D gene, V gene. The D gene is left open where the match is weak. Size is omitted from some rows. Given values are once, few, many or a class for expanded clones.

CDR3nt: TGCGCCAGCAGCTACACAGGGCCCGCCGACTATGGCTACACCTTC
CDR3aa: CASSYTGPADYGYTF
j_gene: TRBJ1-2
abundance: .
d_gene: .
v_gene: TRBV5-1

CDR3nt: TGTGCCAGCAGCTTAGGAGAGGCAGCTTTCTTT
CDR3aa: CASSLGEAAFF
j_gene: TRBJ1-1
abundance: .
d_gene: .
v_gene: TRBV7-9

CDR3nt: TGTGCCAGCATTATTATAGGGGAGACTAGCGGGAGACAAGAGACCCAGTACTTC
CDR3aa: CASIIIGETSGRQETQYF
j_gene: TRBJ2-5
abundance: .
d_gene: TRBD2
v_gene: TRBV12-3/TRBV12-4

CDR3nt: TGCGCCAGCAGCTTGGCCGCAAACAATGAGCAGTTCTTC
CDR3aa: CASSLAANNEQFF
j_gene: TRBJ2-1
abundance: many
d_gene: .
v_gene: TRBV5-1

CDR3nt: TGCGCCAGCAGCCCGCAGAAAGGCGGGGGATCCCCCTACGAGCAGTACTTC
CDR3aa: CASSPQKGGGSPYEQYF
j_gene: TRBJ2-7
abundance: .
d_gene: TRBD2
v_gene: TRBV4-1

CDR3nt: TGCAGTGCTACATTGGGTTCTGGAAACACCATATATTTT
CDR3aa: CSATLGSGNTIYF
j_gene: TRBJ1-3
abundance: few
d_gene: .
v_gene: TRBV20-1

CDR3nt: TGTGCCAGCAGTGAGACAGGGGCGGTCTCTGGGGCCAACGTCCTGACTTTC
CDR3aa: CASSETGAVSGANVLTF
j_gene: TRBJ2-6
abundance: .
d_gene: TRBD1
v_gene: TRBV28

CDR3nt: TGCGCCAGCAGCTTGACAGGGGTAGGCGGGACGAGCTACAATGAGCAGTTCTTC
CDR3aa: CASSLTGVGGTSYNEQFF
j_gene: TRBJ2-1
abundance: once
d_gene: .
v_gene: TRBV5-1

CDR3nt: TGTGCCAGCAGCCTACGGAGGCCGCTTGCGAGCTCCTACAATGAGCAGTTCTTC
CDR3aa: CASSLRRPLASSYNEQFF
j_gene: TRBJ2-1
abundance: few
d_gene: .
v_gene: TRBV11-2

CDR3nt: TGTGCCAGCAGGAATGCGGGTGGGGACACTGAAGCTTTCTTT
CDR3aa: CASRNAGGDTEAFF
j_gene: TRBJ1-1
abundance: few
d_gene: .
v_gene: TRBV7-2

CDR3nt: TGCAGTGCTTATGGGGCGGGAGGTTACAATGAGCAGTTCTTC
CDR3aa: CSAYGAGGYNEQFF
j_gene: TRBJ2-1
abundance: few
d_gene: TRBD2
v_gene: TRBV20-1

CDR3nt: TGCGCCAGCAGCTTGGCCGACCCCTATGGCTACACCTTC
CDR3aa: CASSLADPYGYTF
j_gene: TRBJ1-2
abundance: .
d_gene: .
v_gene: TRBV5-1

CDR3nt: TGCAGTGCTGCCGAGAGGAACGAGCAGTACTTC
CDR3aa: CSAAERNEQYF
j_gene: TRBJ2-7
abundance: .
d_gene: .
v_gene: TRBV20-1

CDR3nt: TGCGCCAGCAGCTTGGTCAGGGAGGCTGAGCAGTTCTTC
CDR3aa: CASSLVREAEQFF
j_gene: TRBJ2-1
abundance: few
d_gene: .
v_gene: TRBV5-1

CDR3nt: TGTGCCAGCAGCTTGGAACTGGGTCCTCGGACAGATACGCAGTATTTT
CDR3aa: CASSLELGPRTDTQYF
j_gene: TRBJ2-3
abundance: .
d_gene: .
v_gene: TRBV5-6

CDR3nt: TGTGCCAGCAGTTACTGGCTAGAAAGGGAGCAGTACTTC
CDR3aa: CASSYWLEREQYF
j_gene: TRBJ2-7
abundance: .
d_gene: .
v_gene: TRBV6-6

CDR3nt: TGCAGTGCTAGGAAAGAGACCCAGTACTTC
CDR3aa: CSARKETQYF
j_gene: TRBJ2-5
abundance: many
d_gene: .
v_gene: TRBV20-1

CDR3nt: TGTGCCAGCAGGCGGGACAGGGTAGAGACCCAGTACTTC
CDR3aa: CASRRDRVETQYF
j_gene: TRBJ2-5
abundance: few
d_gene: TRBD1
v_gene: TRBV2

CDR3nt: TGTGCCAGCGGTCACCTAGGTCGATACAATGAGCAGTTCTTC
CDR3aa: CASGHLGRYNEQFF
j_gene: TRBJ2-1
abundance: .
d_gene: .
v_gene: TRBV7-8

CDR3nt: TGTGCCAGCAGCAGACATATGAACACTGAAGCTTTCTTT
CDR3aa: CASSRHMNTEAFF
j_gene: TRBJ1-1
abundance: .
d_gene: .
v_gene: TRBV7-2

CDR3nt: TGTGCCCAGGACGCCTATGGCTACACCTTC
CDR3aa: CAQDAYGYTF
j_gene: TRBJ1-2
abundance: .
d_gene: .
v_gene: TRBV4-2

CDR3nt: TGTGCCACCAGTGATGGGACAGGGTATGAGCAGTTCTTC
CDR3aa: CATSDGTGYEQFF
j_gene: TRBJ2-1
abundance: few
d_gene: TRBD1
v_gene: TRBV24-1